This entry concerns a single TCR beta chain. What it recognizes is unknown. Germline lookup yields CDR1 MDHEN and CDR2 SYDVKM. This CDR3 contains 14 residues. Trimming shortened V by 7 bases and J by 8 bases, and 15 bases separated the two germline ends. This sample is part of a study of T cell repertoires in cytomegalovirus infection. The wider study: Public TCR beta signatures were indicative of both CMV infection and a matching HLA type. Findings and limits, study-wide: CMV-specific TCR beta clonotypes restricted by HLA-C were the ones dominating the ex vivo response. The cumulative frequency of public TCR beta families distinguished individuals who carried CMV together with the relevant HLA.

TCRdb used MiXCR to reprocess the reads, holding one entry per CDR3 protein. The sample has about 830,000 distinct CDR3 sequences; about 30% are singletons. The chain joins TRBV28 to TRBJ1-6, with a weak D call TRBD1 (5 bases). This TCR derives from a human donor in good health (CMV status not recorded). Some clones in this sample may be carry-over from other donors' samples. The sequences come from cultured CD8+ T cells from PBMCs, collected from culture after CMV antigen stimulation. The CDR3 loop is CASTPPGRYSPLHF. The CDR3 coding sequence is TGTGCCAGCACTCCCCCGGGGCGGTATTCACCCCTCCACTTT.